Shown below are 15 T cell receptor beta chains from a single sample sequenced in a study of blood T cell repertoires in COVID-19. Repertoires were generated with immunoSEQ multiplex PCR, while TCRdb's copy carries only in-frame clones and drops some. The sample lists approximately 310,000 clones, roughly 84% occurring once. The sequenced material came from peripheral blood. These receptors were collected from a middle-aged man with active or convalescent COVID-19.

This CDR3 reads CASSLLLGQGDGYTF. The CDR3 DNA sequence: TGTGCCAGCAGTTTATTATTGGGACAGGGCGATGGCTACACCTTC. The chain is built from TRBV28 and TRBJ1-2, with TRBD1 matching over 9 bases. This CDR3 region has 15 residues. V was clipped by 1 base and J by 6 bases; unmatched bases: 6. Germline values: CDR1 MDHEN, CDR2 SYDVKM.

This sequence joins TRBV18 and TRBJ2-7, with TRBD2 matching 7 bases. With V trimmed by 2 bases and J by 1 base, 8 bases remained unmatched. CDR1 is KGHSH, CDR2 LQKENI, per germline. The CDR3 runs to 16 residues. CDR3 coding DNA: TGTGCCAGCTCACCAGTGGCGGGAGCCCGATCCTACGAGCAGTACTTC. Its translation: CASSPVAGARSYEQYF.

The V gene is TRBV5-1, the J gene TRBJ2-2, with a tentative D call TRBD1 (6 bases). Trimming stripped 1 base from V and 4 bases from J, with 11 bases between. This CDR3 has 15 residues. The V gene's germline CDR1 is SGHRS and CDR2 YFSETQ. The CDR3 coding sequence is TGCGCCAGCAGCTTGCAGGGGCGAGGCACCGGGGAGCTGTTTTTT. Translated: CASSLQGRGTGELFF.

V and J are TRBV9 and TRBJ2-6, with D tentatively TRBD2 (5 bases). The V end lost 3 bases, the J end lost 0 bases, and 7 bases lay between the germline ends. Germline V gives CDR1 SGDLS, CDR2 YYNGEE. This CDR3 has 15 residues. The CDR3: CASSARGSGANVLTF. Written as DNA, the CDR3 is TGTGCCAGCAGCGCCCGGGGCTCTGGGGCCAACGTCCTGACTTTC.

This sequence joins TRBV7-2 and TRBJ1-1; TRBD1 matches at 7 bases. The CDR3 consists of 14 residues. Unmatched junction bases numbered 6, after V lost 4 bases and J lost 4 bases. Germline V lookup: CDR1 SGHTA, CDR2 FQGNSA. This CDR3 reads CASSWGQGGTEAFF. The DNA of the CDR3 is TGTGCCAGCAGCTGGGGGCAGGGGGGCACTGAAGCTTTCTTT.

The chain employs TRBV6-4 and TRBJ2-3; a possible D gene is TRBD1 (6 bases). The CDR3 extends over 16 amino acids. The germline V and J ends were trimmed by 5 bases and 2 bases, with 17 bases remaining between them. The germline V gene has CDR1 MRHNA and CDR2 SNTAGT. Here the CDR3 reads CASSLRGTGYTDTQYF. Here the CDR3 DNA reads TGTGCCAGCAGTCTGCGCGGAACAGGGTACACAGATACGCAGTATTTT.

This chain joins TRBV6-5 and TRBJ1-6; TRBD1 matches 7 bases. J was trimmed by 9 bases and V by 5 bases; bases with no gene match: 7. CDR3 length equals 14 residues. Germline CDR1 MNHEY, CDR2 SVGAGI. CDR3 bases: TGTGCCAGCAGTATCGACAGGGTCGTTTCACCCCTCCACTTT. Protein sequence: CASSIDRVVSPLHF.

DNA of the CDR3: TGCGCCAGCAGCGACGGGTACGGCCCCTACGAGCAGTACTTC. Encoded protein: CASSDGYGPYEQYF. The chain combines TRBV5-1 with TRBJ2-7; D is unresolved. Trimming shortened V by 4 bases and J by 2 bases, and 13 bases separated the two germline ends. Looked up from germline, CDR1 is SGHRS and CDR2 is YFSETQ. The CDR3 totals 14 residues. Complete variable domain (other parts from reference TRBV5-1 and TRBJ2-7): KAGVTQTPRYLIKTRGQQVTLSCSPISGHRSVSWYQQTPGQGLQFLFEYFSETQRNKGNFPGRFSGRQFSNSRSEMNVSTLELGDSALYLCASSDGYGPYEQYFGPGTRLTVT.

V gene TRBV19 combines with J gene TRBJ2-1, with 11 nucleotides matching TRBD2. Germline CDR1 is LNHDA and CDR2 is SQIVND (reference sequence). The V gene end was trimmed by 8 bases and the J gene end by 4 bases; junction bases not matched to a gene: 13. CDR3 length: 17 residues. For the CDR3, the DNA is TGTGCCAGTGCGGCGATAGCGGGGGGGAATGGGTACAATGAGCAGTTCTTC. It encodes CASAAIAGGNGYNEQFF. The whole variable domain, remainder taken from reference TRBV19 and TRBJ2-1, is DGGITQSPKYLFRKEGQNVTLSCEQNLNHDAMYWYRQDPGQGLRLIYYSQIVNDFQKGDIAEGYSVSREKKESFPLTVTSAQKNPTAFYLCASAAIAGGNGYNEQFFGPGTRLTVL.

This chain uses TRBV29-1 with TRBJ2-7, with D possibly matching TRBD1 (6 bases). Germline values: CDR1 SQVTM, CDR2 ANQGSEA. Trimming shortened V by 4 bases and J by 5 bases, and 15 bases separated the two germline ends. The length of the CDR3 is 13 residues. The CDR3 DNA reads TGCAGCGTTGCTAATCAGGGGCTCCACGAGCAGTACTTC. Translation gives CSVANQGLHEQYF.

The chain links TRBV30 to TRBJ2-1; a weak D match, TRBD2 (5 bases). The CDR3 extends over 15 amino acids. V lost 2 bases and J 0 bases, leaving 11 bases between the germline ends. From germline, CDR1 is GTSNPN and CDR2 SVGIG (reference sequence). The CDR3 nucleotides are TGTGCCTGGAGTTGGGAGACGAGCTCCTACAATGAGCAGTTCTTC. Its translation: CAWSWETSSYNEQFF.

The chain is built from TRBV2 and TRBJ2-7; 10 bases align to TRBD1. V dropped 3 bases and J dropped 3; count of bases not matched to a gene: 2. The CDR3 runs to 14 residues. The V gene's germline CDR1 is SNHLY and CDR2 FYNNEI. Written as DNA, the CDR3 is TGTGCCAGCAGTGAGGGGACAGGGGACTACGAGCAGTACTTC. Translation: CASSEGTGDYEQYF.

The rearrangement links TRBV6-6 to TRBJ1-2, with TRBD1 matching over 9 bases. This CDR3 is built from 13 residues. Trimming at V came to 2 bases and at J to 9 bases, leaving 4 bases not matched to a gene. CDR1 is MNHNY and CDR2 is SVGAGI in the germline V gene (reference sequence). The CDR3 region is CASSYGTGKSYTF. The DNA for the CDR3 is TGTGCCAGCAGTTACGGGACAGGGAAGAGCTACACCTTC.

For the CDR3, the DNA is TGCGCCAGCAGCTTACCCGAAGCGGGAGGAACAGAGACCCAGTACTTC. Translating it yields CASSLPEAGGTETQYF. This chain connects TRBV5-1 to TRBJ2-5; 9 bases match TRBD2. V was clipped by 2 bases and J by 4 bases; unmatched bases: 9. The CDR3 length is 16 residues. Germline CDR1 reads SGHRS; CDR2 reads YFSETQ.

The rearrangement uses TRBV24-1 and TRBJ2-3, with 10 bases lining up with TRBD2. The CDR3 length is 15 residues. Losses at the gene ends were 3 bases for V and 1 base for J; bases not matched to a gene: 0. Germline loops: CDR1 KGHDR, CDR2 SFDVKD. The CDR3 nucleotides read TGTGCCACCAGTGATAGCGGGGGGGGCACAGATACGCAGTATTTT. Its translation: CATSDSGGGTDTQYF.